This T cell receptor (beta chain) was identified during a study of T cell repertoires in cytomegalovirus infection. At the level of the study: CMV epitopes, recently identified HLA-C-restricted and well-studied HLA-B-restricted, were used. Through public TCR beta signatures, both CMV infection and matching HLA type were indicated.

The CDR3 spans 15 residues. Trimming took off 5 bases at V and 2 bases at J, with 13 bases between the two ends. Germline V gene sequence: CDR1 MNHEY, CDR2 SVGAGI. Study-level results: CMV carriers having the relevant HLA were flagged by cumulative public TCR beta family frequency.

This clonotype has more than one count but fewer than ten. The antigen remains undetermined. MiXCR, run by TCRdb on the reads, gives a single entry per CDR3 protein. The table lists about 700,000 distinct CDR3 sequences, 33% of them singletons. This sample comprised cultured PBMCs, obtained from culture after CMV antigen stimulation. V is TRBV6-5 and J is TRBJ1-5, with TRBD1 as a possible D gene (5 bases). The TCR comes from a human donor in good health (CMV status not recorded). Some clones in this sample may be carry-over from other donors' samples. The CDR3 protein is CASSTVGGGNQPQHF. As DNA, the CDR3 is TGTGCCAGCAGTACGGTCGGGGGAGGCAATCAGCCCCAGCATTTT.